Sequencing of this T cell receptor (beta chain) was carried out in a study of T cells in Graves' hyperthyroidism and ophthalmopathy. Amplification yielded TCR beta CDR3 regions, with RNA transcripts as the source. The HTBI set primed first-round TCR CDR3 RT-PCR. MiXCR, run by TCRdb on the multiplex PCR reads, gives a single entry per CDR3 protein. The table has 350,000 to 400,000 distinct CDR3 sequences, approximately 19% seen once. This clonotype was observed at least ten times. Its target is unknown. The V gene lost 5 bases and the J gene lost 4 bases, with 10 bases spanning the gap. Germline V CDR1 and CDR2: SGHRS, YFSETQ. CDR3 length equals 14 residues. Study conclusions and caveats: Stable hyperthyroidism was separated from ophthalmopathy by a model based on 13 V-J features. The model's output predicted ophthalmopathy at a median of roughly 6 months prior to onset.

The gene calls are TRBV5-1 and TRBJ2-6; D not certain. Sample: blood. The sequence derives from a woman younger than 30 with Graves' hyperthyroidism. CDR3 sequence reads: CASRPVEGANVLTF. CDR3 DNA: TGCGCCAGCAGACCGGTGGAGGGGGCCAACGTCCTGACTTTC. Using reference TRBV5-1 and TRBJ2-6 for the parts outside the CDR3, the full variable domain is KAGVTQTPRYLIKTRGQQVTLSCSPISGHRSVSWYQQTPGQGLQFLFEYFSETQRNKGNFPGRFSGRQFSNSRSEMNVSTLELGDSALYLCASRPVEGANVLTFGAGSRLTVL.